These T cell receptor beta chains were read from a single sample in a study of shared clonotypes between healthy human individuals. Clones were sequenced by immunoSEQ multiplex PCR, and TCRdb holds only the in-frame ones, with some missing. The profile covers more than 2 million clones, with about 95% appearing a single time and 0.1% to 0.15% taken by the ten largest. Sample: naive CD4+ T cells sorted from blood. The source of these receptors is a man younger than 30 in good health. Each CDR3 is given with its conserved first and last residue. The D gene is left open where the match is weak. The size field is filled for only some rows; it gives once, few, many or a size class.

j_gene	abundance	d_gene	v_gene	CDR3nt	CDR3aa
TRBJ2-1	NA	TRBD1	TRBV9	TGTGCCAGCAGCGTAGGTCAAATGGTGTACAGGGGGCGAGCGGGCAATGAGCAGTTCTTC	CASSVGQMVYRGRAGNEQFF
TRBJ1-2	few	NA	TRBV6-1	TGTGCCAGCAGTCAGCAGGGGCGGGGTGGCTACACCTTC	CASSQQGRGGYTF
TRBJ1-6	NA	TRBD1	TRBV5-6	TGTGCCAGCAGCTCCCGACAGGGAATTTCACCCCTCCACTTT	CASSSRQGISPLHF
TRBJ2-7	NA	NA	TRBV2	TGTGCCAGCAGTCCAATTTACGAGCAGTACTTC	CASSPIYEQYF
TRBJ2-5	once	TRBD2	TRBV4-1	TGCGCCAGCAGCCAAAATGCGGGGGTCGAGACCCAGTACTTC	CASSQNAGVETQYF
TRBJ1-6	NA	NA	TRBV7-9	TGTGCCAGCAGCTCCCGGGACTATACTAATTCACCCCTCCACTTT	CASSSRDYTNSPLHF
TRBJ1-1	NA	NA	TRBV27	TGTGCCAGCATCCCCTCCCCGGGGGCTGGGGCTTTCTTT	CASIPSPGAGAFF
TRBJ1-2	once	TRBD1	TRBV27	TGTGCCAGCAGTCCCCGGGACAGGGGGATTTTCAACTATGGCTACACCTTC	CASSPRDRGIFNYGYTF
TRBJ2-7	NA	TRBD1	TRBV15	TGTGCCACCAGCAGAGGGGGACAGATCTACGAGCAGTACTTC	CATSRGGQIYEQYF
TRBJ1-2	NA	TRBD1	TRBV7-9	TGTGCCAGCAGCTTAGCGGGACAGGGAAGCGGTGGCTACACCTTC	CASSLAGQGSGGYTF
TRBJ1-1	NA	NA	TRBV18	TGTGCCAGCTCACCCCCCATGACGCAGAATCAAGCTTTCTTT	CASSPPMTQNQAFF
TRBJ2-7	NA	TRBD2	TRBV11-2	TGTGCCAGCAGCTTAGAGGCGGGAGCTCACTACGAGCAGTACTTC	CASSLEAGAHYEQYF
TRBJ2-7	once	TRBD1	TRBV6-5	TGTGCCAGCAGTGTCCGGGACAGGGGACCCTACGAGCAGTACTTC	CASSVRDRGPYEQYF
TRBJ2-5	NA	NA	TRBV7-2	TGTGCCAGCAGCCTAGAGGGGCCAGGGACAAGGGAGACCCAGTACTTC	CASSLEGPGTRETQYF
TRBJ2-2	once	NA	TRBV10-3	TGTGCCATCAGACCCGGACTGATGAACACCGGGGAGCTGTTTTTT	CAIRPGLMNTGELFF
TRBJ2-7	NA	NA	TRBV5-1	TGCGCCAGCGGTCACCGGGACACCACCTACGAGCAGTACTTC	CASGHRDTTYEQYF
TRBJ1-1	NA	NA	TRBV18	TGTGCCAGCTCACTTGCGATGAACACTGAAGCTTTCTTT	CASSLAMNTEAFF
TRBJ2-1	NA	NA	TRBV13	TGTGCCAGCAGTGAGTACAATGAGCAGTTCTTC	CASSEYNEQFF
TRBJ2-3	NA	NA	TRBV18	TGTGCCAGCTCACCAGATTTACGGGCCACAGATACGCAGTATTTT	CASSPDLRATDTQYF
TRBJ1-6	NA	NA	TRBV13	TGTGCCAGCAGCCTCGGACGGATTTCACCCCTCCACTTT	CASSLGRISPLHF
TRBJ2-7	NA	TRBD1	TRBV7-6	TGTGCCAGCAGCTCCGGGACAGGGAGCTACGAGCAGTACTTC	CASSSGTGSYEQYF
TRBJ1-5	NA	NA	TRBV11-2	TGTGCCAGCAGCTTAGAAGGGGTCGGCCCCCAGCATTTT	CASSLEGVGPQHF
TRBJ2-3	NA	NA	TRBV18	TGTGCCAGCTCACCACCGGCTGTCAGGCAGTATTTT	CASSPPAVRQYF
TRBJ1-3	NA	NA	TRBV9	TGTGCCAGCAGCGTTAGCGGGACGCCTGGAAACACCATATATTTT	CASSVSGTPGNTIYF
TRBJ1-2	NA	TRBD1	TRBV14	TGTGCCAGCAGCCAACCGACAGGGGTCTATGGCTACACCTTC	CASSQPTGVYGYTF
TRBJ2-3	once	TRBD2	TRBV27	TGTGCCAGCATTCGGCGGGGGTTGAGCACAGATACGCAGTATTTT	CASIRRGLSTDTQYF
TRBJ1-1	NA	TRBD1	TRBV6-6	TGTGCCAGCAGTAATCCACCGGGACAGGGGAACACTGAAGCTTTCTTT	CASSNPPGQGNTEAFF
TRBJ1-5	NA	NA	TRBV4-3	TGCGCCAGCAGCCAAGAACCAGGGAGCAATCAGCCCCAGCATTTT	CASSQEPGSNQPQHF
TRBJ1-6	NA	NA	TRBV18	TGTGCCAGCTCACTTACTCCGGGACCCTTAATGACCCTCCACTTT	CASSLTPGPLMTLHF
TRBJ1-5	NA	NA	TRBV19	TGTGCCAGTAGCTCCGAGGGGGGCCGACAGCCCCAGCATTTT	CASSSEGGRQPQHF
TRBJ1-5	NA	NA	TRBV28	TGTGCCAGCAGTTGGGACTCTATCAGGCATTGGCCCCAGCATTTT	CASSWDSIRHWPQHF
TRBJ2-3	NA	NA	TRBV6-4	TGTGCCAGCATGCCCCGAATCAGATGCACAGATACGCAGTATTTT	CASMPRIRCTDTQYF
TRBJ1-5	NA	NA	TRBV6-5	TGTGCCAGCAGTCCAGATCAAGAAAATCAGCCCCAGCATTTT	CASSPDQENQPQHF
TRBJ1-4	NA	NA	TRBV6-5	TGTGCCAGCAGGAGGACAGATCTTTCTGAAAAACTGTTTTTT	CASRRTDLSEKLFF
TRBJ2-2	NA	NA	TRBV19	TGTGCCAGTACCCCTACACCCGGGCTGATCAACACCGGGGAGCTGTTTTTT	CASTPTPGLINTGELFF
TRBJ1-5	NA	NA	TRBV29-1	TGCAGCGTTCAGGTACAAAGCAATCAGCCCCAGCATTTT	CSVQVQSNQPQHF
TRBJ1-1	NA	TRBD1	TRBV9	TGTGCCAGCAGCGTATCCGACAGGGTCAACACTAAAGCTTTCTTT	CASSVSDRVNTKAFF
TRBJ1-1	NA	NA	TRBV11-1	TGTGCCAGCAGCTCCGTCACATCGATAACTGAAGCTTTCTTT	CASSSVTSITEAFF
TRBJ2-7	NA	TRBD1	TRBV11-2	TGTGCCAGCAGCCCGGTGACAGGGAAGTTTCACGAGCAGTACTTC	CASSPVTGKFHEQYF
TRBJ1-6	NA	NA	TRBV5-4	TGTGCCAGCAGCCTGCAACAGGGAGCGAGCTCCTATAATTCACCCCTCCACTTT	CASSLQQGASSYNSPLHF
TRBJ2-7	once	TRBD1	TRBV4-1	TGCGCCAGCAGCCACCCCGGACAGGGAAGCGACGAGCAGTACTTC	CASSHPGQGSDEQYF
TRBJ2-2	NA	TRBD2	TRBV12-5	TGTGCTAGTGGTTTCCAGAGGAAAGGACTAGCAGAAAACACCGGGGAGCTGTTTTTT	CASGFQRKGLAENTGELFF
TRBJ1-1	NA	NA	TRBV29-1	TGCAGCGTTGAAGTAGATAGCAGGACGAACACTGAAGCTTTCTTT	CSVEVDSRTNTEAFF
TRBJ2-3	few	NA	TRBV7-2	TGTGCCAGCAGCTCTGGGACTAGCACAGATACGCAGTATTTT	CASSSGTSTDTQYF